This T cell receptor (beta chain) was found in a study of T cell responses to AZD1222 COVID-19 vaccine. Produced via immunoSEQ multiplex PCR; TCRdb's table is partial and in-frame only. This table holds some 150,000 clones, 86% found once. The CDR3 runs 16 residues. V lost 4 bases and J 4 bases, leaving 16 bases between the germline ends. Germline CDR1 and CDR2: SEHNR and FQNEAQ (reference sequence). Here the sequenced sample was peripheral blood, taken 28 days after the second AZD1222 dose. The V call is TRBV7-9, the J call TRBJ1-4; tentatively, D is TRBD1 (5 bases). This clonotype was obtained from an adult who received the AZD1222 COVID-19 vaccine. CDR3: CASSSLGGSINEKLFF. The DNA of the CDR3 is TGTGCCAGCAGCTCCCTGGGGGGATCAATTAATGAAAAACTGTTTTTT.